This TCR beta chain was documented in a study of blood T cell repertoires in COVID-19. Study-wide background: Samples came from the United States, Italy and Spain, spanning acute and convalescent COVID-19. The analysed material was cDNA or gDNA that came from T cells, B-cell-depleted T cells, or PBMCs.

Authors' data handling: Researchers report that nucleated cell counts were estimated from reference gene primer amplification. Method: immunoSEQ multiplex PCR; TCRdb's copy keeps in-frame clones and lacks some. V and J calls plus clone size are reproduced from that table; the DNA served to infer D and trimming. The sample has some 150,000 clones; around 81% are singletons. Sequencing was carried out using peripheral blood. The TCR was taken from a man aged 55 to 69 with active or convalescent COVID-19.

CDR3 loop: CSASVQGGSYEQYF. CDR3 sequence (DNA): TGCAGTGCTAGTGTACAGGGGGGATCCTACGAGCAGTACTTC. The rearrangement uses TRBV20-1 and TRBJ2-7; 8 positions match TRBD1. V lost 3 bases to trimming and J lost 1 base; unmatched junction nucleotides: 5. Per germline, CDR1 DFQATT and CDR2 SNEGSKA (reference sequence). The CDR3 spans 14 residues.